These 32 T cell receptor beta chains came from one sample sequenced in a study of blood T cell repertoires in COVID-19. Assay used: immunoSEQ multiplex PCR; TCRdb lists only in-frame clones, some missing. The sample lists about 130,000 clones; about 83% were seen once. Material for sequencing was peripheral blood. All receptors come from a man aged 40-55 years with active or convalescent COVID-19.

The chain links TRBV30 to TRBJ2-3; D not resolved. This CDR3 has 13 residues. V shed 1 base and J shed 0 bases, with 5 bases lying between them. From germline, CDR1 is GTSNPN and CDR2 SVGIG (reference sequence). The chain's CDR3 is CAWSALSTDTQYF. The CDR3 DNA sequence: TGTGCCTGGAGTGCCCTTAGCACAGATACGCAGTATTTT.

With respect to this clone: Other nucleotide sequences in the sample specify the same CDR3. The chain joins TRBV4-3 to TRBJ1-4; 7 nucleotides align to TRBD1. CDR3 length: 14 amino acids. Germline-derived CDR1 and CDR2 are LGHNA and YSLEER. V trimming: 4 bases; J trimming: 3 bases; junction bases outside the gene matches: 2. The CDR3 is CASSPGQSNEKLFF. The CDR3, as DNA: TGCGCCAGCAGCCCGGGACAGTCTAATGAAAAACTGTTTTTT.

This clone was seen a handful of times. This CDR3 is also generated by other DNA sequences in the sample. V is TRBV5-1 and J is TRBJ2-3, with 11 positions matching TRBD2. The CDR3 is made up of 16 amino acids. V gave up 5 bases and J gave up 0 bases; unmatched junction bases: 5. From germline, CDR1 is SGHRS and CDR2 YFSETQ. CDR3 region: CASSLAGGLSTDTQYF. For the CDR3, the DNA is TGCGCCAGCAGTTTAGCGGGGGGGCTAAGCACAGATACGCAGTATTTT.

CDR3 protein: CASSWTGPNEQFF. CDR3 sequence (DNA): TGTGCCAGCAGCTGGACAGGGCCCAATGAGCAGTTCTTC. The chain has TRBV5-4 and TRBJ2-1, with 8 bases identical to TRBD1. The CDR3 consists of 13 residues. V trimming: 3 bases; J trimming: 6 bases; junction bases outside the gene matches: 2. CDR1 is SGHNT and CDR2 is YYREEE in the germline V gene (reference sequence).

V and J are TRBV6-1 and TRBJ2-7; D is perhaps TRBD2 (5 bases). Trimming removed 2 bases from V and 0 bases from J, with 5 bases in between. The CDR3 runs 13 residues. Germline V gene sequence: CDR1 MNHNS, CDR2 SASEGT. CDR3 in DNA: TGTGCCAGCAGTGAACGGGACTCCTACGAGCAGTACTTC. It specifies CASSERDSYEQYF.

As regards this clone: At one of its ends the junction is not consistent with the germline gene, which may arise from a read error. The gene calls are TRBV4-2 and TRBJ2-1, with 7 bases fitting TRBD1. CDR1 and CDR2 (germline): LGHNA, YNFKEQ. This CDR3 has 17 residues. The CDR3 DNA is TGTGCCAGCAGCAAAGATAGACGGGACAGTCCTTACAATGAGCAGTTCTTC. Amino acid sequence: CASSKDRRDSPYNEQFF.

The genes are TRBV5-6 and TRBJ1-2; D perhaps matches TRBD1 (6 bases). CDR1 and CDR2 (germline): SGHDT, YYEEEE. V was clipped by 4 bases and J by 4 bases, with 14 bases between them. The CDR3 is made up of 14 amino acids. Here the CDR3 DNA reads TGTGCCAGCAGCCCCAGGACAGTCGGCTATGGCTACACCTTC. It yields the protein CASSPRTVGYGYTF.

CDR3 in DNA: TGTGCCAGCAGCGTAGTGGGAGGGTTGGATGAGCAGTTCTTC. Translated: CASSVVGGLDEQFF. J is TRBJ2-1 and V is TRBV9; 7 positions agree with TRBD2. CDR3 length equals 14 residues. V was pared by 0 bases and J by 8 bases, with 5 bases of the junction left unmatched. Germline CDR1 reads SGDLS; CDR2 reads YYNGEE.

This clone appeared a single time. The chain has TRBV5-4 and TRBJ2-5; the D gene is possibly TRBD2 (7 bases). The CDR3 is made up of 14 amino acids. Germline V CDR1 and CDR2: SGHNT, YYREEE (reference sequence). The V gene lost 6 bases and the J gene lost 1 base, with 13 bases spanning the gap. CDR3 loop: CASTFGGPQETQYF. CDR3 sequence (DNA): TGTGCCAGCACCTTCGGGGGGCCCCAAGAGACCCAGTACTTC.

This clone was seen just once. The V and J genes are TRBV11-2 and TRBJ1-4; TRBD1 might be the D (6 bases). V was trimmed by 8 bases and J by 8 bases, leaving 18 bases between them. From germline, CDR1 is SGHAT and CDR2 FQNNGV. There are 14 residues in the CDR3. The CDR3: CASEMPARGEKLFF. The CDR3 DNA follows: TGTGCCAGCGAGATGCCGGCCAGGGGAGAAAAACTGTTTTTT.

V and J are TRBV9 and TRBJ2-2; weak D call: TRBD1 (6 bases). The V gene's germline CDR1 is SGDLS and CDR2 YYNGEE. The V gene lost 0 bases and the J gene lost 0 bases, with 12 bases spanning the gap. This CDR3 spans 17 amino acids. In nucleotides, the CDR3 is TGTGCCAGCAGCGTAGTATCGACAGGATCGAACACCGGGGAGCTGTTTTTT. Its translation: CASSVVSTGSNTGELFF.

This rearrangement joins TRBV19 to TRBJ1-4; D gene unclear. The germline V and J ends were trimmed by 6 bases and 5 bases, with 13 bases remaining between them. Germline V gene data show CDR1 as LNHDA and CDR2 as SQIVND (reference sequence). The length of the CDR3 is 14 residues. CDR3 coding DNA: TGTGCCAGTAGGCGGAGCTTCTCAAATGAAAAACTGTTTTTT. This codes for CASRRSFSNEKLFF.

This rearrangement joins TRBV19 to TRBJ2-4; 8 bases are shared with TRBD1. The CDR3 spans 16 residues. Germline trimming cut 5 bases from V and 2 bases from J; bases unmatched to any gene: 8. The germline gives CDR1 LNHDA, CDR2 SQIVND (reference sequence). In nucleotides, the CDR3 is TGTGCCAGTAGTTTGGACAGGGTCGAAACCAAAAACATTCAGTACTTC. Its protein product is CASSLDRVETKNIQYF.

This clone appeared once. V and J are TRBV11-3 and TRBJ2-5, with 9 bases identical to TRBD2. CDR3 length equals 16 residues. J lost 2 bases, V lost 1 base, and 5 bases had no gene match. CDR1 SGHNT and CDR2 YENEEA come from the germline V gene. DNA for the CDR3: TGTGCCAGCAGCTTAGTAACTAGCGGGCTTCAAGAGACCCAGTACTTC. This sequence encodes CASSLVTSGLQETQYF.

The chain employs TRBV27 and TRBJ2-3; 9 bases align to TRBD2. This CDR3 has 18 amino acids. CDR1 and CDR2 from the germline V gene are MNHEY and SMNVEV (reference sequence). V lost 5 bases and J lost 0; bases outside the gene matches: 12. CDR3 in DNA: TGTGCCAGCAGTCCGGCCTGGCTAGCGGGGCCCAGCACAGATACGCAGTATTTT. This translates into CASSPAWLAGPSTDTQYF.

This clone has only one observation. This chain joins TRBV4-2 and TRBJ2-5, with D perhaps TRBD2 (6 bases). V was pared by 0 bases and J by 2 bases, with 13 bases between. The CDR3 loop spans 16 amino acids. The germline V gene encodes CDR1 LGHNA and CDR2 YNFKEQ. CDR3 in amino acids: CASSQEGQGGQETQYF. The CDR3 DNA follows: TGTGCCAGCAGCCAAGAGGGGCAGGGAGGACAAGAGACCCAGTACTTC.

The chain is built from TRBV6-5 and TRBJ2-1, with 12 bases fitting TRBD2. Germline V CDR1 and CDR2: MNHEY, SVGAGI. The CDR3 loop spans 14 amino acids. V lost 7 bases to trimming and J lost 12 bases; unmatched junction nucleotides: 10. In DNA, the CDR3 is TGTGCCAGCAACGGGCTAGCGGGGGGGCGAAGGCAGTTCTTC. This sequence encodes CASNGLAGGRRQFF.

The CDR3 nucleotides read TGTGCCAGCAGCGCCGCGGGGCGAGAAGAAGCTTTCTTT. Its protein is CASSAAGREEAFF. The rearrangement links TRBV6-2 or TRBV6-3 to TRBJ1-1, with TRBD1 as a possible D gene (5 bases). This CDR3 has 13 amino acids. Germline lookup yields CDR1 MNHEY and CDR2 SVGEGT. Trimming removed 6 bases from V and 8 bases from J, with 16 bases in between.

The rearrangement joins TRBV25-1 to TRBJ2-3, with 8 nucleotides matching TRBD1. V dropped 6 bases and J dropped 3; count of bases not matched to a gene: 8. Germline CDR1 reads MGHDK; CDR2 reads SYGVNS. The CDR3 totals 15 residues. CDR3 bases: TGTGCCAGCAGCGTGCAGGGGGCCGGTACAGATACGCAGTATTTT. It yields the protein CASSVQGAGTDTQYF.

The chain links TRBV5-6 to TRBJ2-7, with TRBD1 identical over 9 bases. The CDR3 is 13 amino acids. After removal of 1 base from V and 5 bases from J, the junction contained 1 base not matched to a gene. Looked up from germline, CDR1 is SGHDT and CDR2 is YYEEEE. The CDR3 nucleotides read TGTGCCAGCAGCTTGCGGACAGGGGACGAGCAGTACTTC. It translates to CASSLRTGDEQYF.

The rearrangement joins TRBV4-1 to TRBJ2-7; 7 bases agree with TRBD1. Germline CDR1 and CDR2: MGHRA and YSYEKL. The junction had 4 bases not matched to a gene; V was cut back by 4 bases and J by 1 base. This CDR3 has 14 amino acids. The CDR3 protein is CASSRDRVSYEQYF. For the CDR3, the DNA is TGCGCCAGCAGCCGCGACAGGGTATCCTACGAGCAGTACTTC.

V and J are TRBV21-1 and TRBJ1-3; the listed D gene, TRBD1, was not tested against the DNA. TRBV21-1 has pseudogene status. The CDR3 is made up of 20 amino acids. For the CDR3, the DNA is TGTGCCAGCAGCAAAGTACATAACAGGGTAACTACTTTCTCTGGAAACACCATATATTTT. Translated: CASSKVHNRVTTFSGNTIYF.

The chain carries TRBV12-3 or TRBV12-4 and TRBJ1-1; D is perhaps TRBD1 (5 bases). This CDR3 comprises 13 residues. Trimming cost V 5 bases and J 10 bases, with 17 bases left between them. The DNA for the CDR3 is TGTGCCAGCAGTCAAGGCGCCCGCGGGGCAGCTTTCTTT. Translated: CASSQGARGAAFF.

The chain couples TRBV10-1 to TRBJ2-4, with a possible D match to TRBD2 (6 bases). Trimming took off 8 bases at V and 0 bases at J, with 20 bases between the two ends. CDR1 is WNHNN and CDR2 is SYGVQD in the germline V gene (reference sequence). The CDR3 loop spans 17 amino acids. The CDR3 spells CASVRCFSGGAKNIQYF. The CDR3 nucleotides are TGCGCCAGCGTCAGGTGCTTCTCCGGGGGAGCCAAAAACATTCAGTACTTC.

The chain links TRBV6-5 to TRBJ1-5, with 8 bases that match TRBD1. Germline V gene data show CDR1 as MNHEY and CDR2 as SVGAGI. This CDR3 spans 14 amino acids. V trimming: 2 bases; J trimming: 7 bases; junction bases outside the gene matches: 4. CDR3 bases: TGTGCCAGCAGTTACGGACAGGGAGGCCAGCCCCAGCATTTT. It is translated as CASSYGQGGQPQHF.

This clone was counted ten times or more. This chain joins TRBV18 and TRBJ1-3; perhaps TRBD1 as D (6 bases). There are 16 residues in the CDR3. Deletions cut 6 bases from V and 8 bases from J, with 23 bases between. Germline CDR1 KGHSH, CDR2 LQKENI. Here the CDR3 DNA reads TGTGCCAGCTCCCTTGGGGCACAGGGAAGAATGGACACCATATATTTT. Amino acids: CASSLGAQGRMDTIYF.

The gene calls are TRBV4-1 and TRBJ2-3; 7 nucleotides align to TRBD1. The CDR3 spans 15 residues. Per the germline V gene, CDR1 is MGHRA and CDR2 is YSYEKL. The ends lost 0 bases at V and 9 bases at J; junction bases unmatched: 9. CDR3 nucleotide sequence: TGCGCCAGCAGCCAAGATTTAACAGAGGGACAGACGCAGTATTTT. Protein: CASSQDLTEGQTQYF.

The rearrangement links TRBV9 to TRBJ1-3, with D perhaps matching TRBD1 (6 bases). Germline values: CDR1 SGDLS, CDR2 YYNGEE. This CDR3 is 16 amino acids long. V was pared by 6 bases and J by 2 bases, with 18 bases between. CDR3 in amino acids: CASNPRGGAAGNTIYF. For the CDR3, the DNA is TGTGCCAGCAACCCAAGGGGGGGAGCGGCTGGAAACACCATATATTTT.

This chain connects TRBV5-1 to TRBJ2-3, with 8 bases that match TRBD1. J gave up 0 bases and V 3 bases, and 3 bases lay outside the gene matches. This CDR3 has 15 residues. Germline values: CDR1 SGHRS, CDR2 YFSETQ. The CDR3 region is CASSSTGGSTDTQYF. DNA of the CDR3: TGCGCCAGCAGCTCCACAGGGGGAAGCACAGATACGCAGTATTTT.

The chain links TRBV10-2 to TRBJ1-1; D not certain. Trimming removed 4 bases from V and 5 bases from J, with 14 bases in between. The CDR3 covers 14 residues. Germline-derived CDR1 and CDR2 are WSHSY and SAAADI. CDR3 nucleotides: TGCGCCAGCAGTGCGGCAGGAGGCACTACTGAAGCTTTCTTT. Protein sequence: CASSAAGGTTEAFF.

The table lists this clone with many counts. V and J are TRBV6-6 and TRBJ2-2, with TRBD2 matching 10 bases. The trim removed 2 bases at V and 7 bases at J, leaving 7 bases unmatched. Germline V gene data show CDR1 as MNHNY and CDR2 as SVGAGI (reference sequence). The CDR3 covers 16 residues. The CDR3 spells CASSYTSGGARGELFF. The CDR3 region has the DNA TGTGCCAGCAGTTACACCAGCGGGGGGGCGCGCGGGGAGCTGTTTTTT.

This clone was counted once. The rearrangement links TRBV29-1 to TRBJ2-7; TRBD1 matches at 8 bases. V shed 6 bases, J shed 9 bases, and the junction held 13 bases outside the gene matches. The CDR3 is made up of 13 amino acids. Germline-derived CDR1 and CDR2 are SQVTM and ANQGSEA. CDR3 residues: CSVEYPQGGAQYF. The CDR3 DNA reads TGCAGCGTAGAATATCCACAGGGGGGTGCGCAGTACTTC.